The present TCR beta chain was sequenced within a study of OX40 agonist ivuxolimab in advanced cancers. Whole-study findings and limits: In the 0.1 to 3.0 mg/kg range, CD4+ and CD8+ blood T cells had expanded clonally by week 6. Still undetermined is the antigen specificity of the expanded peripheral T cells. Part of the nonresponder group also had normalized T-cell clonal expansion that was low. CD8+ T cells averaged more expanded clones than CD4+.

This CDR3 has 14 residues. Trimming left V 3 bases short and J 4 bases short, with 12 bases between. Germline CDR1 reads MGHRA; CDR2 reads YSYEKL. Assay: immunoSEQ multiplex PCR; the TCRdb copy retains only in-frame clones and omits some. Here the sample spans 65,000 to 90,000 clones, 90% to 95% being singletons. Concerning this clone: What it recognizes is unknown.

The sequencing here drew on CD4+ or CD8+ T cells sorted from blood, taken in a trial of the OX40 agonist ivuxolimab. This clonotype originated in an adult with an advanced solid tumor such as melanoma, head and neck, liver or kidney cancer. The rearrangement joins TRBV4-1 to TRBJ1-2, with a weak D call TRBD1 (5 bases). The CDR3: CASSHTYGTYGYTF. The CDR3 DNA reads as TGCGCCAGCAGCCATACATATGGGACCTATGGCTACACCTTC.